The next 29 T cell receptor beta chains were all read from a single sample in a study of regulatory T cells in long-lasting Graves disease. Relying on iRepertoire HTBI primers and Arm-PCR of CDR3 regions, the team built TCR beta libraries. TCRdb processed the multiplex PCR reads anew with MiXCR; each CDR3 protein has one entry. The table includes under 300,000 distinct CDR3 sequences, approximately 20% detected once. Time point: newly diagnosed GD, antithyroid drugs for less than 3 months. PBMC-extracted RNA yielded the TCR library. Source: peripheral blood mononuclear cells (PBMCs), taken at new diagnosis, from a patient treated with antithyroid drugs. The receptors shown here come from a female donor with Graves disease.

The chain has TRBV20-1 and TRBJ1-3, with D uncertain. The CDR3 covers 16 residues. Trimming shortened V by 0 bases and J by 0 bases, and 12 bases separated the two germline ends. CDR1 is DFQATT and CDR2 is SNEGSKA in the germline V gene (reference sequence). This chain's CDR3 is CSARDQHGYSGNTIYF. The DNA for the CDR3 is TGCAGTGCTAGAGATCAACACGGCTACTCTGGAAACACCATATATTTT.

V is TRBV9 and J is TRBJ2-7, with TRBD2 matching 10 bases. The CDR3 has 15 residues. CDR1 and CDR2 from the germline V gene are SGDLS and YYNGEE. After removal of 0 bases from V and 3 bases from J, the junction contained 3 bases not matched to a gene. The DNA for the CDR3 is TGTGCCAGCAGCGTAGGAGCGGGAGGGCGCTACGAGCAGTACTTC. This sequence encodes CASSVGAGGRYEQYF.

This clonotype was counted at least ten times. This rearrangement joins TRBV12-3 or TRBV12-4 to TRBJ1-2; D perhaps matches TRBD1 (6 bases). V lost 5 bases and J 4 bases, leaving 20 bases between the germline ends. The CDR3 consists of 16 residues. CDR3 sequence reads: CASSDDFRGVLYGYTF. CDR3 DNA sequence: TGTGCCAGCAGTGACGACTTCAGGGGCGTCCTCTATGGCTACACCTTC.

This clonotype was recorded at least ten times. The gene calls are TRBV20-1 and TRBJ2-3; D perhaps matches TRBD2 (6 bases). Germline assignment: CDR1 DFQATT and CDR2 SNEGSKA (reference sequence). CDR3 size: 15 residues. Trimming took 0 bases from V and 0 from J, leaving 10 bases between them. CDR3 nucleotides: TGCAGTGCTAGAGATAGCGCGGGGAGCACAGATACGCAGTATTTT. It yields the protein CSARDSAGSTDTQYF.

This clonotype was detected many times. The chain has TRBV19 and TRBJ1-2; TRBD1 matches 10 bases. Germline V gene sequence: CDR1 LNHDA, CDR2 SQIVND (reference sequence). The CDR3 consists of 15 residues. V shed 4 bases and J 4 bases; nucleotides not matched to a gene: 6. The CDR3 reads CASSTRDRGPYGYTF. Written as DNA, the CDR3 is TGTGCCAGTAGTACACGGGACAGGGGTCCCTATGGCTACACCTTC.

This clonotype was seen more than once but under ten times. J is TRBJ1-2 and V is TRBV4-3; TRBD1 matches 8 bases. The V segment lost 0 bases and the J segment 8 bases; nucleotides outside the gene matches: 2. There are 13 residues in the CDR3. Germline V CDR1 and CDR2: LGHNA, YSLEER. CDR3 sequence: CASSQDTGGGYTF. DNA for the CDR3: TGCGCCAGCAGCCAAGATACAGGGGGAGGCTACACCTTC.

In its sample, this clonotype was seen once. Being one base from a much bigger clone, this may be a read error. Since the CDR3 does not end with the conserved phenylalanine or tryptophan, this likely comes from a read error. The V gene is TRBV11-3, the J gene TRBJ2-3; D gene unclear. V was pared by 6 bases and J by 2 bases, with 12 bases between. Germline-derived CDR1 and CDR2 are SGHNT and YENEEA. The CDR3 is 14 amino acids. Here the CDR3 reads CASSLFSLTDTQYS. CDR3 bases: TGTGCCAGCAGTTTATTCTCCCTCACAGATACGCAGTATTCT.

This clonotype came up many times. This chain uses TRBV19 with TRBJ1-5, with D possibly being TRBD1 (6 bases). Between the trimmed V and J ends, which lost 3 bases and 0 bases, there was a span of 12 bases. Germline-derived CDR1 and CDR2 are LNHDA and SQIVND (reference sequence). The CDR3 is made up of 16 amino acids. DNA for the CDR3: TGTGCCAGTAGTATGCAGGGGCCATATAGCAATCAGCCCCAGCATTTT. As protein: CASSMQGPYSNQPQHF.

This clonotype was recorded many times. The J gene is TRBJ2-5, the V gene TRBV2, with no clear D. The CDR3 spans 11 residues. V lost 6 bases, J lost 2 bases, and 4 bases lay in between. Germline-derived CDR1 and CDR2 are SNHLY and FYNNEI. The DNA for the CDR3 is TGTGCCAGCAGAAGTCAAGAGACCCAGTACTTC. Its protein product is CASRSQETQYF.

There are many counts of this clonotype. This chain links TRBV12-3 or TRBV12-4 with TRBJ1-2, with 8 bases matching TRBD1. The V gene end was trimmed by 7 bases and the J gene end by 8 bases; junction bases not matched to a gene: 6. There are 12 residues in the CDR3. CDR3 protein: CASTRTGRGYTF. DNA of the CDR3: TGTGCCAGCACTCGGACAGGGAGAGGCTACACCTTC.

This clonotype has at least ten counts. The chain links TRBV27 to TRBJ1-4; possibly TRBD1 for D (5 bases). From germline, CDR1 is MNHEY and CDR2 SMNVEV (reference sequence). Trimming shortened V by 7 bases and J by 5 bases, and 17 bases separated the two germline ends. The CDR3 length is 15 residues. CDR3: CASKATGPSNEKLFF. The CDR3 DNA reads TGTGCCAGCAAGGCCACGGGACCTTCAAATGAAAAACTGTTTTTT.

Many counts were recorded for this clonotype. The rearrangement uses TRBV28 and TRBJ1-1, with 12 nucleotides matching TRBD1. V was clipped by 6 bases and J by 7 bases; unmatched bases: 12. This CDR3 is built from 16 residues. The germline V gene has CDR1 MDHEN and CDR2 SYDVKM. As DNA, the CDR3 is TGTGCCAGCAGCAGCGGAGGGGGACAGGGGGCCGGTGAAGCTTTCTTT. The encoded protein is CASSSGGGQGAGEAFF.

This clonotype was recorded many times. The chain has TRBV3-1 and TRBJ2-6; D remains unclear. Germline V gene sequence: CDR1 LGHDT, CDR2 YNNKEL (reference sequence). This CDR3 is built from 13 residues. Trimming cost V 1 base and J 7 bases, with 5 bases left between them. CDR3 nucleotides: TGTGCCAGCAGCCAAGGGGAAGCCAACGTCCTGACTTTC. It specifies CASSQGEANVLTF.

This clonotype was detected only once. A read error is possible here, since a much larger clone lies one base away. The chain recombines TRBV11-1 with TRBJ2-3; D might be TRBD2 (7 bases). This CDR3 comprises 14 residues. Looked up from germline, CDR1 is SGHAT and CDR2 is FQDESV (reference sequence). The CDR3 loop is CASSATGGTNTQYF. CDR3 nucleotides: TGTGCCAGCAGCGCAACGGGGGGCACAAATACGCAGTATTTT.

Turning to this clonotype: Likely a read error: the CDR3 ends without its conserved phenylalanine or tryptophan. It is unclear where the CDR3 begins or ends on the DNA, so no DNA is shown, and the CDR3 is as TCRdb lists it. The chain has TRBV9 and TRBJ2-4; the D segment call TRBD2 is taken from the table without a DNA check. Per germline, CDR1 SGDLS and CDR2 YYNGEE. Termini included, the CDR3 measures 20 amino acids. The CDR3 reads CASSVEGTSGRAGYEQYFGP.

CDR3 bases: TGTGCCAGCTCCCAAAGGGGAAAACTGTTTTTT. Translation: CASSQRGKLFF. The V and J genes are TRBV27 and TRBJ1-4, with D tentatively TRBD1 (5 bases). The CDR3 consists of 11 residues. Trimming left V 8 bases short and J 10 bases short, with 11 bases between. Germline V gives CDR1 MNHEY, CDR2 SMNVEV (reference sequence). The whole variable domain, remainder taken from reference TRBV27 and TRBJ1-4, is EAQVTQNPRYLITVTGKKLTVTCSQNMNHEYMSWYRQDPGLGLRQIYYSMNVEVTDKGDVPEGYKVSRKEKRNFPLILESPSPNQTSLYFCASSQRGKLFFGSGTQLSVL.

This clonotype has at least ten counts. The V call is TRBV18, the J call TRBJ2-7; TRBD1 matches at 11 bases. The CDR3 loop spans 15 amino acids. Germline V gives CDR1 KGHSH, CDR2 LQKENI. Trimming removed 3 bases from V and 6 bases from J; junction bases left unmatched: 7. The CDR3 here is CASSPRDRGSSEQYF. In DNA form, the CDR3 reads TGTGCCAGCTCACCGAGGGACAGGGGGTCTAGCGAGCAGTACTTC.

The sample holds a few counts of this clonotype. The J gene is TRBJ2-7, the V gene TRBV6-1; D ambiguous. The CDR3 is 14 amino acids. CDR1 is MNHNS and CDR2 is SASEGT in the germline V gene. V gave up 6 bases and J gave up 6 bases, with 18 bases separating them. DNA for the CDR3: TGTGCCAGCAGGGGCCTGGGTACGTTGGGCGAGCAGTACTTC. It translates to CASRGLGTLGEQYF.

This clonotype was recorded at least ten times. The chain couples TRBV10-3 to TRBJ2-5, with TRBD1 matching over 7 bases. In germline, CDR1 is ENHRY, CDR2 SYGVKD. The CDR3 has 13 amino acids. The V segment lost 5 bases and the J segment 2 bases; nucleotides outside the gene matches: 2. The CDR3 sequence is CAISQGQQETQYF. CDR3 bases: TGTGCCATCAGTCAGGGACAGCAAGAGACCCAGTACTTC.

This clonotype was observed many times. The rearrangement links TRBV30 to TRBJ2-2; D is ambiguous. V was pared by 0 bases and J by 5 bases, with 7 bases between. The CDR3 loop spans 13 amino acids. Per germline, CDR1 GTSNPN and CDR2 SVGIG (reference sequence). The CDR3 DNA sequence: TGTGCCTGGAGTGTACAGTCAACCGGGGAGCTGTTTTTT. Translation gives CAWSVQSTGELFF.

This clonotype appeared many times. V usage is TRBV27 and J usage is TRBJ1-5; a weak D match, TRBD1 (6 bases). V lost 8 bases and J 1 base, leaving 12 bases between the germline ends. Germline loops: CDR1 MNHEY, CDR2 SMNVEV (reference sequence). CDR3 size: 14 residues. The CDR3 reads CASGGGRSNQPQHF. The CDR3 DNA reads TGTGCCAGCGGGGGGGGCCGGAGCAATCAGCCCCAGCATTTT.

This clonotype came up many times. For the CDR3, the DNA is TGTGCCAGCAGCTTAGGGGACACTTTCTCCTACAATGAGCAGTTCTTC. As protein: CASSLGDTFSYNEQFF. The chain links TRBV11-3 to TRBJ2-1; D may be TRBD1 (6 bases). The CDR3 contains 16 residues. The germline gives CDR1 SGHNT, CDR2 YENEEA. V was clipped by 1 base and J by 0 bases, with 10 bases between them.

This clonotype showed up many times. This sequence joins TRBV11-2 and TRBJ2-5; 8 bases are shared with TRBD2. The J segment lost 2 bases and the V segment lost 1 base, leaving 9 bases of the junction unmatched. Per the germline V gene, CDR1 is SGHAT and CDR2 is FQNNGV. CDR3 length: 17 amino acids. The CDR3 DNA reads TGTGCCAGCAGCTTAGTAGGGGGACTAGTAAGGCAAGAGACCCAGTACTTC. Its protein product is CASSLVGGLVRQETQYF.

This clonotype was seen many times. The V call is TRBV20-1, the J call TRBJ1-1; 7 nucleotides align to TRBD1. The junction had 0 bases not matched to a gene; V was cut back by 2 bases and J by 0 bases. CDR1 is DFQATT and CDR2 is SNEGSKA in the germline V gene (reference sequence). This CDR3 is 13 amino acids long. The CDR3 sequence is CSARTGVNTEAFF. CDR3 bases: TGCAGTGCTAGAACAGGGGTGAACACTGAAGCTTTCTTT.

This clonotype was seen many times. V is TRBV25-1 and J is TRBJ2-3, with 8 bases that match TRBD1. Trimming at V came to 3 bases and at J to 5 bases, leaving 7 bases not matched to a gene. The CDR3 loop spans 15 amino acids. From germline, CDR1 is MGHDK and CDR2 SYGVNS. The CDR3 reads CASSDYRGTGDTQYF. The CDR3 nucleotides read TGTGCCAGCAGTGATTACAGGGGGACGGGAGATACGCAGTATTTT.

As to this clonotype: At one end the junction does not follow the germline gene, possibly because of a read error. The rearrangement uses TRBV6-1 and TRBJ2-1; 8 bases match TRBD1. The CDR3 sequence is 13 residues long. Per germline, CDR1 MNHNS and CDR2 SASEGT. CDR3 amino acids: CASSEAPSGTGLF. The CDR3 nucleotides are TGTGCCAGCAGTGAAGCGCCCTCCGGGACAGGATTATTC.

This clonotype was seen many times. The CDR3 is CASSSLWEAFF. For the CDR3, the DNA is TGTGCCAGCAGCTCCTTGTGGGAAGCTTTCTTT. J is TRBJ1-1 and V is TRBV7-9; D is unresolved. Germline V gives CDR1 SEHNR, CDR2 FQNEAQ (reference sequence). V dropped 4 bases and J dropped 8 bases, with 8 bases sitting between them. This CDR3 contains 11 residues. Variable domain in full (rest from reference TRBV7-9 and TRBJ1-1): DTGVSQNPRHKITKRGQNVTFRCDPISEHNRLYWYRQTLGQGPEFLTYFQNEAQLEKSRLLSDRFSAERPKGSFSTLEIQRTEQGDSAMYLCASSSLWEAFFGQGTRLTVV.

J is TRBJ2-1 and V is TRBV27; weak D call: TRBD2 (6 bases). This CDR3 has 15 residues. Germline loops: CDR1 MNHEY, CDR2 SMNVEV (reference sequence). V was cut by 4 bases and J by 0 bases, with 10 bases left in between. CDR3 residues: CASSWGDHSYNEQFF. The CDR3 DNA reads TGTGCCAGCAGTTGGGGGGACCACTCCTACAATGAGCAGTTCTTC.

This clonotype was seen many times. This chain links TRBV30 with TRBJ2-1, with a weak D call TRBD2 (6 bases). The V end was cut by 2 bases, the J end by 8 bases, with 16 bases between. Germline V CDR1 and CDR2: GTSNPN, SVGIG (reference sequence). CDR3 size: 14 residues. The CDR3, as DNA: TGTGCCTGGAGTACCCCGGGACTTAAAGATGAGCAGTTCTTC. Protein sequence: CAWSTPGLKDEQFF. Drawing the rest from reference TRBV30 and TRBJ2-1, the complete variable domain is SQTIHQWPATLVQPVGSPLSLECTVEGTSNPNLYWYRQAAGRGLQLLFYSVGIGQISSEVPQNLSASRPQDRQFILSSKKLLLSDSGFYLCAWSTPGLKDEQFFGPGTRLTVL.